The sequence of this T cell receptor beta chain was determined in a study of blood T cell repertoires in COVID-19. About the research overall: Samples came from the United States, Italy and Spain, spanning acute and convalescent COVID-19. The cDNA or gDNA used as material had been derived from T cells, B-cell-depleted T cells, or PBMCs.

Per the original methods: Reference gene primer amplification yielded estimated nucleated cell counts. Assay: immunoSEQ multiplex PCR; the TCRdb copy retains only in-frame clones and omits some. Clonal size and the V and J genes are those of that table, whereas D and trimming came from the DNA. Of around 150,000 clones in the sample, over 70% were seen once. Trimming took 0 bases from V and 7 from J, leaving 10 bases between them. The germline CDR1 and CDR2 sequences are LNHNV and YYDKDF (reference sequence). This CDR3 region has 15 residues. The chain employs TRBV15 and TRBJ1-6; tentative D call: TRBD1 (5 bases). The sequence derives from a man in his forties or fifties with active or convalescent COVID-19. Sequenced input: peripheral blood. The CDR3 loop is CATSRDLAGNSPLHF. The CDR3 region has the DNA TGTGCCACCAGCAGAGATCTGGCAGGGAATTCACCCCTCCACTTT.